This TCR beta chain comes out of a study of blood T cell repertoires in COVID-19 (dated by TCRdb to about 2020). The study in broad terms: Collaborator samples came from the United States, Italy and Spain and covered acute and convalescent phases of COVID-19. The material from the prospective study consisted of cDNA or gDNA derived from T cells, B-cell-depleted T cells, or PBMCs. The dataset comprised deeply sampled blood TCRbeta repertoires from subjects exposed to, actively infected with, or recovered from COVID-19. The repertoires were made available in a free public database intended to serve as a resource for research on the immune response to SARS-CoV-2. Samples were obtained from the ongoing ImmuneRACE study (first 160 participants) and from roughly 1,300 subjects provided by 6 global collaborators. Sample metadata almost always included a de-identified subject ID, COVID-19 status, age in years and sex. Where available, HLA class I and class II types were taken from metadata supplied by the sample provider and were not determined by assay-based typing.

The collaborating institutions used their own protocols to collect whole blood in K2EDTA tubes. Collaborator samples were shipped for TCRbeta analysis as frozen whole blood, isolated PBMCs, or DNA extracted from either sample type. The paper's findings and limits, for the study overall: The quantity of clinical and demographic metadata differed by source and by participant and was supplied without curation.

TCRbeta CDR3 regions were amplified from genomic DNA using the immunoSEQ Assay, a bias-controlled multiplex PCR. The study's processing was this. The number of nucleated cells in each sample was estimated by amplification of reference gene primers within the assay. Sequence reads were collapsed and filtered to measure the absolute abundance of every unique TCRbeta CDR3 rearrangement. For each sample, productive Simpson clonality was calculated as the square root of Simpson's diversity index over productive rearrangements. Imported from immuneACCESS, the table was reduced by TCRdb to in-frame sequences with V and J called. These copies leave out some clones; in studies compared against another copy, an unresolved V gene accounts for under half, and the cause of the remainder is not known. V, J and clone size are taken as reported in that table, and D and trimming were inferred from the DNA itself. The table for this sample lists tens of thousands of clones; just under 85% of them were counted only once. The ten largest clones capture approximately 30% of the sample.

Regarding this clone: The target of this receptor is not known. No base quality information exists; no much larger clone differs at one position.

Measured from the cysteine to the phenylalanine, the CDR3 is 13 residues long. Only the CDR3 region is kept as DNA, spanning 39 bases read in frame from base 1. The germline V and J ends show losses of 0 bases and 12 bases respectively, and no gene match explains 5 bases of the junction. The germline V gene (reference sequence) yields LNHNV for CDR1 and YYDKDF for CDR2. What was sequenced was peripheral blood. The TCR comes from a man aged 65-85 years with acute or convalescent COVID-19. Rearrangement joined TRBV15 to TRBJ2-1; the junction holds 7 bases that match TRBD2. The CDR3 here reads CATSRDKRDGQFF. The DNA is TGTGCCACCAGCAGAGACAAGCGGGATGGGCAGTTCTTC.